Following are 5 T cell receptor beta chains from one sample sequenced in a study of T cells in localized non-small cell lung cancer. Assay: immunoSEQ multiplex PCR; the TCRdb copy retains only in-frame clones and omits some. The sample has about 82,000 clones; around three quarters are singletons. Sequencing used PBMCs, obtained before any cancer treatment. These receptors were collected from a man aged 40-75 years with stage II squamous cell lung carcinoma.

This chain connects TRBV12-5 to TRBJ2-5; the match to TRBD1 covers 10 bases. The CDR3 sequence is 17 residues long. The J segment lost 5 bases and the V segment lost 0 bases, leaving 9 bases of the junction unmatched. The germline CDR1 and CDR2 sequences are LGHNT and FRNRAP. The CDR3 reads CASGLVPGQGFGETQYF. The CDR3 DNA reads TGTGCTAGTGGTTTGGTACCGGGACAGGGGTTTGGGGAGACCCAGTACTTC. The whole variable domain, remainder taken from reference TRBV12-5 and TRBJ2-5, is DARVTQTPRHKVTEMGQEVTMRCQPILGHNTVFWYRQTMMQGLELLAYFRNRAPLDDSGMPKDRFSAEMPDATLATLKIQPSEPRDSAVYFCASGLVPGQGFGETQYFGPGTRLLVL.

The chain has TRBV6-1 and TRBJ1-4; D unresolved. The CDR3 has 14 amino acids. Germline CDR1 is MNHNS and CDR2 is SASEGT. Trimming stripped 10 bases from V and 4 bases from J, with 16 bases between. The CDR3 region has the DNA TGTGCCACCCTCCGGGCCAACCTTAATGAAAAACTGTTTTTT. Translated: CATLRANLNEKLFF.

V gene TRBV19 combines with J gene TRBJ2-3; possibly TRBD1 or TRBD2 for D (7 bases each). This CDR3 has 15 residues. Trimming removed 6 bases at V and 7 bases at J, with 20 bases between. The germline gives CDR1 LNHDA, CDR2 SQIVND (reference sequence). CDR3: CASSNSGGGGNTQYF. CDR3 coding DNA: TGTGCCAGTAGCAATTCAGGGGGGGGCGGAAATACGCAGTATTTT.

This rearrangement joins TRBV7-9 to TRBJ2-2; D perhaps matches TRBD1 (6 bases). CDR1 is SEHNR and CDR2 is FQNEAQ in the germline V gene (reference sequence). V was cut by 4 bases and J by 0 bases, with 12 bases left in between. The CDR3 loop spans 16 amino acids. The CDR3 loop reads CASSWPGHSNTGELFF. Here the CDR3 DNA reads TGTGCCAGCAGCTGGCCGGGACACTCGAACACCGGGGAGCTGTTTTTT.

Concerning this clone: This likely stems from a read error, as it lies one base from a far larger clone. The rearrangement links TRBV5-6 to TRBJ1-1; the match to TRBD1 covers 7 bases. Germline V gene lookup returns CDR1 SGHDT and CDR2 YYEEEE. The CDR3 extends over 14 amino acids. Germline trimming cut 4 bases from V and 0 bases from J; bases unmatched to any gene: 3. DNA of the CDR3: TGTGCCAGCAGCCTGGGACAGATGAACACTGAAGCTTTCTTT. It translates to CASSLGQMNTEAFF.